The rows below give T cell receptor beta chains drawn from one sample of a study of chemoradiotherapy in HPV16-positive cancers. Using immunoSEQ multiplex PCR, the repertoire was profiled, and TCRdb retains in-frame clones only, with some absent. The profile shows about 8,900 clones, approximately 85% of them singletons. The specimen was tumor tissue, collected from a patient who underwent chemoradiotherapy. The origin of the receptors is a human donor with HPV-associated anogenital cancer. CDR3s include the opening cysteine and the closing phenylalanine or tryptophan. Fields, in order: J gene, V gene, clone size, D gene, CDR3 DNA, CDR3 protein. D genes are given only for firm matches. Clone size is given for some rows only: seen once, a few or many times, or a class if the clone is expanded.

TRBJ1-6 TRBV10-2 few - TGCGCCAGCAGTGACGGCAATAATTCACCCCTCCACTTT CASSDGNNSPLHF
TRBJ2-5 TRBV20-1 once - TGCAGTGTTCGACAGGAGACCCAGTACTTC CSVRQETQYF
TRBJ1-5 TRBV18 - TRBD1 TGTGCCAGCTCCACAGGGGTCAATCAGCCCCAGCATTTT CASSTGVNQPQHF
TRBJ1-4 TRBV11-3 few - TGTGCCAGCAGCTTAGTGAAGGAGCCGTTTAAGGGGGAACTGTTTTTT CASSLVKEPFKGELFF
TRBJ2-3 TRBV9 - - TGTGCCAGCAACACCAACACAGATACGCAGTATTTT CASNTNTDTQYF
TRBJ2-1 TRBV7-9 - - TGTGCCAGCAGCTTAGCTAGAGGCGATGAGCAGTTCTTC CASSLARGDEQFF
TRBJ2-1 TRBV15 - TRBD2 TGTGCCACCAGCACGCCACTAGCGGGGAGCTACAATGAGCAGTTCTTC CATSTPLAGSYNEQFF
TRBJ2-5 TRBV12-5 - - TGTGCTAGTGGTCCCGACACCCATCGGACCCAGTACTTC CASGPDTHRTQYF
TRBJ2-3 TRBV7-6 - - TGTGCCAGCAGCTTACAGACTATATTCACAGATACGCAGTATTTT CASSLQTIFTDTQYF
TRBJ1-1 TRBV19 - TRBD1 TGTGCCAGTAGTGCCTCCAGCGGTTTGACAGGGTTAATTGAAGCTTTCTTT CASSASSGLTGLIEAFF
TRBJ1-5 TRBV28 - TRBD1 TGTGCCGCCGGCCCAGCAGGGGGGGTTCAGCCCCAGCATTTT CAAGPAGGVQPQHF
TRBJ1-1 TRBV5-6 - - TGTGCCAGCAGCTTCTTCCAGCTGAACACTGAAGCTTTCTTT CASSFFQLNTEAFF
TRBJ2-7 TRBV20-1 - - TGCAGTGCTAGAAAGCAACTAGAGCAGTACTTC CSARKQLEQYF
TRBJ1-1 TRBV6-5 - TRBD1 TGTGCCAGCAGTTACGGACAGGGGGCTGTCACTGAAGCTTTCTTT CASSYGQGAVTEAFF
TRBJ1-2 TRBV2 - - TGTGCCAGCAGTGACGGGAGCGGCTACACCTTC CASSDGSGYTF
TRBJ2-7 TRBV10-2 - TRBD2 TGCGCCAGCAGGGAGACTAGCGGAAGCTCCTACGAGCAGTACTTC CASRETSGSSYEQYF
TRBJ1-4 TRBV5-1 - - TGCGCCAGCAGCGTGAACACGGCAACTAATGAAAAACTGTTTTTT CASSVNTATNEKLFF
TRBJ2-2 TRBV5-1 - - TGCGCCAGCAGCTTGACGAACACCGGGGAGCTGTTTTTT CASSLTNTGELFF
TRBJ2-7 TRBV6-6 few - TGTGCCAGCAGTTGGGCGGGGTGGGAGCAGTACTTC CASSWAGWEQYF
TRBJ2-7 TRBV30 - - TGTACTTCGGGTCCGAATTACGACGAGCAGTACTTC CTSGPNYDEQYF
TRBJ1-1 TRBV12-2 - - TGTGCAAGTCGCTTCAGGGGGGGGGCGCCGGCTGAAGCTTTCTTT CASRFRGGAPAEAFF
TRBJ1-4 TRBV5-6 - - TGTGCCAGCAGCTTGACAGTGACGTTCAATGAAAAACTGTTTTTT CASSLTVTFNEKLFF
TRBJ2-7 TRBV4-1 - TRBD2 TGCGCCAGCAGCCAAGATTTACTAGCGGGACGATACGAGCAGTACTTC CASSQDLLAGRYEQYF
TRBJ2-2 TRBV4-2 - TRBD2 TGTGCCAGCAGCCAAGCCGGGACTAGCACCGGGGAGCTGTTTTTT CASSQAGTSTGELFF
TRBJ2-5 TRBV6-5 - TRBD2 TGTGCCAGCAGTTACTCCGGGACTAGCTTGGAGACCCAGTACTTC CASSYSGTSLETQYF
TRBJ1-4 TRBV7-6 - - TGTGCCAGCAGCAATTTGATGGGGGGGCCTAATGAAAAACTGTTTTTT CASSNLMGGPNEKLFF
TRBJ1-5 TRBV12-2 - - TGTGCAAGTCGCCCCTCGGGGCCCGCACCCGGTCAGCCCCAGCATTTT CASRPSGPAPGQPQHF
TRBJ2-3 TRBV7-9 - - TGTGCCAGCAGGCTCGGCACAGCCAAAGATACGCAGTATTTT CASRLGTAKDTQYF
TRBJ1-1 TRBV19 - - TGTGCCAGTAGTATACTGGGCGGCAGCCCCATGAACACTGAAGCTTTCTTT CASSILGGSPMNTEAFF
TRBJ2-7 TRBV2 few TRBD1 TGTGCCAGCGGGAGACAGGGTGGGTACGAGCAGTACTTC CASGRQGGYEQYF
TRBJ1-2 TRBV29-1 once - TGCAGCGTTGCACTCGCTTATGGCTACACCTTC CSVALAYGYTF
TRBJ1-6 TRBV9 - - TGTGCCAGCAGCGTAGCTTGGGATTCACCCCTCCACTTT CASSVAWDSPLHF
TRBJ2-6 TRBV9 - - TGTGCCAGCAGCGTAGCTCTGGGGCCGGGGGCCAACGTCCTGACTTTC CASSVALGPGANVLTF
TRBJ2-5 TRBV2 - - TGTGCCAGCAGGGGCTTCAACTTC CASRGFNF
TRBJ1-2 TRBV10-3 - - TGTGCCATCACCCCGCGGGGCAGGGAAGGCTATGGCTACACCTTC CAITPRGREGYGYTF
TRBJ2-5 TRBV28 - TRBD1 TGTGCCAGCAGTTTCCCCGGGACAGGGGGGAGAGAGACCCAGTACTTC CASSFPGTGGRETQYF
TRBJ2-6 TRBV7-9 - - TGTGCCAGCAGCTTCGGTTTTGCTGGGGCCAACGTCCTGACTTTC CASSFGFAGANVLTF
TRBJ1-2 TRBV14 - - TGTGCCAGCAGCCAAGTTTCCGGGATAAGTGGCTACACCTTC CASSQVSGISGYTF
TRBJ2-6 TRBV9 - - TGTGCCAGCAGCGAGGATTTTAGGGTCTCTGGGGCCAACGTCCTGACTTTC CASSEDFRVSGANVLTF
TRBJ2-3 TRBV4-1 - - TGCGCCAGCAGCCAAGAACTAGCAACTGATACGCAGTATTTT CASSQELATDTQYF
TRBJ2-5 TRBV30 - TRBD1 TGTGCCCGGACAGGTGGGGGAGAGACCCAGTACTTC CARTGGGETQYF
TRBJ1-1 TRBV27 - - TGTGCCAGCAGTTCCGGAAGTACAGGGAGGACTGAAGCTTTCTTT CASSSGSTGRTEAFF
TRBJ1-2 TRBV6-5 - - TGTGCCAGCAGCCCCCTTCAACAGGTTCGGGGGTACACCTTC CASSPLQQVRGYTF
TRBJ1-2 TRBV10-3 - TRBD1 TGTGCCATCAGTGAGGACAGGGAGGTCGATGGCTACACCTTC CAISEDREVDGYTF
TRBJ1-2 TRBV27 few - TGTGCCAGCGGCTACTCGGGGGTCTATGGCTACACCTTC CASGYSGVYGYTF
TRBJ1-2 TRBV5-1 once TRBD1 TGCGCCAGCAGCCCGGGACAGGGACGTGGCTACACCTTC CASSPGQGRGYTF
TRBJ2-2 TRBV6-1 once TRBD1 TGTGCCAGCACTCTAGGACAGGGTACCGGGGAGCTGTTTTTT CASTLGQGTGELFF